The rows below give T cell receptor beta chains drawn from one sample of a study of T cells in Graves' hyperthyroidism and ophthalmopathy. Using its own MiXCR run on the multiplex PCR reads, TCRdb lists one record per CDR3 protein. The sample consists of almost 600,000 distinct CDR3 sequences, approximately 15% of them appearing once. The sequencing sample was made of blood. All receptors derive from a woman in her twenties or thirties with Graves' hyperthyroidism that later progressed to Graves' ophthalmopathy. Both conserved end residues are part of each CDR3. Fields, in order: clone size, J gene, D gene, V gene, CDR3 protein, CDR3 DNA. The D gene is left open where the match is weak. Clone size is stated in some rows and not others, as once, few, many or a class when expanded.

clone_size: many
j_call: TRBJ1-2
d_call: TRBD1
v_call: TRBV9
cdr3_aa: CASSPRGQGGYGYTF
cdr3_nt: TGTGCCAGCAGCCCACGTGGACAGGGGGGGTATGGCTACACCTTC

clone_size: many
j_call: TRBJ1-1
d_call: NA
v_call: TRBV12-5
cdr3_aa: CASDFKHDTEAFF
cdr3_nt: TGTGCTAGTGACTTCAAACACGACACTGAAGCTTTCTTT

clone_size: many
j_call: TRBJ2-2
d_call: NA
v_call: TRBV19
cdr3_aa: CARPGRGTGELFF
cdr3_nt: TGTGCCCGACCAGGCAGGGGAACCGGGGAGCTGTTTTTT

clone_size: many
j_call: TRBJ1-3
d_call: NA
v_call: TRBV27
cdr3_aa: CASSSSVAGGNTIYF
cdr3_nt: TGTGCCAGCAGTTCCTCGGTGGCGGGAGGAAACACCATATATTTT

clone_size: many
j_call: TRBJ1-5
d_call: NA
v_call: TRBV9
cdr3_aa: CASSVSGNEDQPQHF
cdr3_nt: TGTGCCAGCAGCGTATCAGGGAACGAAGATCAGCCCCAGCATTTT

clone_size: NA
j_call: TRBJ2-7
d_call: NA
v_call: TRBV7-2
cdr3_aa: CASSPRRFSYEQYF
cdr3_nt: TGTGCCAGCAGCCCCAGGCGATTCTCCTACGAGCAGTACTTC

clone_size: NA
j_call: TRBJ2-1
d_call: NA
v_call: TRBV27
cdr3_aa: CASSLSDSSYNEQFF
cdr3_nt: TGTGCCAGCAGTTTATCTGACTCCTCCTACAATGAGCAGTTCTTC

clone_size: NA
j_call: TRBJ2-3
d_call: NA
v_call: TRBV18
cdr3_aa: CASSPPLGSDTQYF
cdr3_nt: TGTGCCAGCTCACCACCGCTGGGGTCAGATACGCAGTATTTT

clone_size: few
j_call: TRBJ2-7
d_call: NA
v_call: TRBV12-3/TRBV12-4
cdr3_aa: CASSPGAPEQYF
cdr3_nt: TGTGCCAGCAGCCCGGGGGCGCCTGAGCAGTACTTC

clone_size: few
j_call: TRBJ1-5
d_call: NA
v_call: TRBV7-6
cdr3_aa: CASSLGSGGSNQPQHF
cdr3_nt: TGTGCCAGCAGCTTAGGTTCGGGGGGAAGCAATCAGCCCCAGCATTTT

clone_size: many
j_call: TRBJ2-2
d_call: NA
v_call: TRBV12-5
cdr3_aa: CASGLAPGELFF
cdr3_nt: TGTGCTAGTGGTTTGGCACCCGGGGAGCTGTTTTTT

clone_size: many
j_call: TRBJ2-2
d_call: NA
v_call: TRBV7-9
cdr3_aa: CASSLTQYNTGELFF
cdr3_nt: TGTGCCAGCAGCTTAACACAGTATAACACCGGGGAGCTGTTTTTT

clone_size: NA
j_call: TRBJ2-2
d_call: NA
v_call: TRBV19
cdr3_aa: CASNPWPAGDYSNTGELFF
cdr3_nt: TGTGCCAGTAATCCCTGGCCTGCAGGGGACTATTCGAACACCGGGGAGCTGTTTTTT

clone_size: once
j_call: TRBJ1-4
d_call: NA
v_call: TRBV9
cdr3_aa: CASSVGLGPLSNEKLFF
cdr3_nt: TGTGCCAGCAGCGTAGGACTGGGCCCCTTAAGTAATGAAAAACTGTTTTTT

clone_size: few
j_call: TRBJ2-2
d_call: NA
v_call: TRBV6-1
cdr3_aa: CASASQGLAGELFF
cdr3_nt: TGTGCCAGCGCATCACAGGGTTTGGCCGGGGAGCTGTTTTTT

clone_size: many
j_call: TRBJ1-2
d_call: TRBD1
v_call: TRBV28
cdr3_aa: CASSGDSPSSGYTF
cdr3_nt: TGTGCCAGCAGTGGGGACAGCCCCTCATCTGGCTACACCTTC

clone_size: many
j_call: TRBJ2-1
d_call: NA
v_call: TRBV27
cdr3_aa: CASSSSVEQFF
cdr3_nt: TGTGCCAGCAGTTCAAGCGTTGAGCAGTTCTTC